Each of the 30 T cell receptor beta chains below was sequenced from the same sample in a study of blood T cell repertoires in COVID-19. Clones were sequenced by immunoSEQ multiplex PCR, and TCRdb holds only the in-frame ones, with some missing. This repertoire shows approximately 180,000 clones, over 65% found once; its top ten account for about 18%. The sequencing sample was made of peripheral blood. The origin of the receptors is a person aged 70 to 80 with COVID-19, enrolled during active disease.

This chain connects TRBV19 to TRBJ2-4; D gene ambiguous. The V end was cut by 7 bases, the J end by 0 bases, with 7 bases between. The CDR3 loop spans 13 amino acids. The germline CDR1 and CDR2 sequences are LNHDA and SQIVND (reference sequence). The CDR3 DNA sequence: TGTGCCAGTATTGACAAAGCCAAAAACATTCAGTACTTC. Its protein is CASIDKAKNIQYF.

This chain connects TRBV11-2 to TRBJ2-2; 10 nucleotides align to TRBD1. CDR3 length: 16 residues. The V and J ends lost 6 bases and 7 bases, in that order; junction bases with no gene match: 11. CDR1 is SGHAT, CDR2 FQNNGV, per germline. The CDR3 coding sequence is TGTGCCAGCAGTTCCGTGGGGACAGGGGATATCGGGGAGCTGTTTTTT. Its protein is CASSSVGTGDIGELFF.

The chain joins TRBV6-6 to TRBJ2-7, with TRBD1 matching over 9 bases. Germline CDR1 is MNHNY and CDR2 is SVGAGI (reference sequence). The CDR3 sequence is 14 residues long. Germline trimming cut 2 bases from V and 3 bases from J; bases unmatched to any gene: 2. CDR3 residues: CASSYMGQGYEQYF. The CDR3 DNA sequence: TGTGCCAGCAGTTACATGGGACAGGGCTACGAGCAGTACTTC.

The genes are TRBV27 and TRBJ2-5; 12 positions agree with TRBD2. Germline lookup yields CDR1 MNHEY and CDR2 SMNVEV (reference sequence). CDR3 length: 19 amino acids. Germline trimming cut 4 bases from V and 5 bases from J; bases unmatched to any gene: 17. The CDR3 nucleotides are TGTGCCAGCAGTTCGAAATCAAAAGCTAGCGGGGGGGCCTCGGAGACCCAGTACTTC. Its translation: CASSSKSKASGGASETQYF.

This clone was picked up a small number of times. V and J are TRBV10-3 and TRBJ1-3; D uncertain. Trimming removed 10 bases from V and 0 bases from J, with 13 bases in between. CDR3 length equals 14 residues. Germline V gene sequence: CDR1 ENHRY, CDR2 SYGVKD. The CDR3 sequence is CATRHKSSGNTIYF. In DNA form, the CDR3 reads TGTGCCACAAGACATAAATCCTCTGGAAACACCATATATTTT.

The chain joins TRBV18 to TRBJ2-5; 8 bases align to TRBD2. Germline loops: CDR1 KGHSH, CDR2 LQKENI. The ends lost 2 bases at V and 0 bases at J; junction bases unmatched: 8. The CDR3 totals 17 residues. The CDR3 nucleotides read TGTGCCAGCTCACCAATAAGCGGGGGAGCGTACCAAGAGACCCAGTACTTC. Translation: CASSPISGGAYQETQYF.

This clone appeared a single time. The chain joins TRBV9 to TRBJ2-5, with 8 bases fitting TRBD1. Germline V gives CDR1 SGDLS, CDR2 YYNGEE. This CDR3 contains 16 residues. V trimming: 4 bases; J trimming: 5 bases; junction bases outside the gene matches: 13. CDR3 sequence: CASSFYQGAGRETQYF. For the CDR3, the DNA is TGTGCCAGCAGCTTCTATCAGGGGGCGGGAAGGGAGACCCAGTACTTC.

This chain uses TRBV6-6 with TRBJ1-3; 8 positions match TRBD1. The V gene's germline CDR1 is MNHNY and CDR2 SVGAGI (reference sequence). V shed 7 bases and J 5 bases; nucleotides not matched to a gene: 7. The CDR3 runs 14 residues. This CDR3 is CASTQDRGRNTIYF. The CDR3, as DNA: TGTGCCAGCACCCAAGACAGGGGCAGAAACACCATATATTTT.

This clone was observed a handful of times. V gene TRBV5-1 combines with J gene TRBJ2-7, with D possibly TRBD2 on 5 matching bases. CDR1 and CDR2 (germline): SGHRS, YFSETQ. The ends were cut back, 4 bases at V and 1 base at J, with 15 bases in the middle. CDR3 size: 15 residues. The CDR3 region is CASSGGQAISYEQYF. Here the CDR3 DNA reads TGCGCCAGCAGCGGCGGGCAGGCTATTTCCTACGAGCAGTACTTC.

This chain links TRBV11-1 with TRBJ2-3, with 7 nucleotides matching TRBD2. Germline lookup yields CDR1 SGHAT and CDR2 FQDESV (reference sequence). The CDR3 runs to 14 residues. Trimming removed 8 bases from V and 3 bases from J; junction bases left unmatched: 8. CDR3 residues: CASRSGLTTDTQYF. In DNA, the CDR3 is TGTGCCAGCCGTAGCGGGTTGACGACAGATACGCAGTATTTT.

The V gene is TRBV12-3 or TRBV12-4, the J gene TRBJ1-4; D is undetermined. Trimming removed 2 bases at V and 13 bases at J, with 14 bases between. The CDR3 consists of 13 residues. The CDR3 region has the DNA TGTGCCAGCAGTTTAAGTATCGGAGTACGACTGTTTTTT. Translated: CASSLSIGVRLFF.

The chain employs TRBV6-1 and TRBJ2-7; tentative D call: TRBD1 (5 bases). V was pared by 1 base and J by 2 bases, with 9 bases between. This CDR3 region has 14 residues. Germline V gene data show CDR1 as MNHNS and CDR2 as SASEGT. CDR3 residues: CASSEGVGAYEQYF. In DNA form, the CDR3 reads TGTGCCAGCAGTGAAGGGGTAGGGGCCTACGAGCAGTACTTC.

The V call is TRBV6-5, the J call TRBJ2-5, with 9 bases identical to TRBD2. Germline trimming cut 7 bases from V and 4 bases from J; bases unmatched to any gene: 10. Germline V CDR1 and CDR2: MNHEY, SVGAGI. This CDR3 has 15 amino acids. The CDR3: CASKSGLASAETQYF. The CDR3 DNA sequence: TGTGCCAGCAAATCGGGACTAGCCTCTGCAGAGACCCAGTACTTC.

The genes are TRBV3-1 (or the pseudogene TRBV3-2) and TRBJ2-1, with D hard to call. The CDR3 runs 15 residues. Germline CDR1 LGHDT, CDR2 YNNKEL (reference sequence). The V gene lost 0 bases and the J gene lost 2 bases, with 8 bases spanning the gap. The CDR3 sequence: CASSQDLHTYNEQFF. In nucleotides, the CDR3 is TGTGCCAGCAGCCAAGATCTTCACACCTACAATGAGCAGTTCTTC.

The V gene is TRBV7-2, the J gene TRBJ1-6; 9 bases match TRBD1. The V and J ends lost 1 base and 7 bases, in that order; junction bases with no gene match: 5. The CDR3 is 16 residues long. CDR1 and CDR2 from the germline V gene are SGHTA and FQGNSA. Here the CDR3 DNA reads TGTGCCAGCAGCTTAGTATCCGGGACAGGGAATTCACCCCTCCACTTT. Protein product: CASSLVSGTGNSPLHF.

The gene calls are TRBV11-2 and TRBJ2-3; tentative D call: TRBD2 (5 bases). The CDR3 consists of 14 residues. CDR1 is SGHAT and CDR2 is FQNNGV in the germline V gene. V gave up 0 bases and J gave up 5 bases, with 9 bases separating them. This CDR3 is CASSLERALDTQYF. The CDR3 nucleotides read TGTGCCAGCAGCTTAGAGAGGGCCCTAGATACGCAGTATTTT.

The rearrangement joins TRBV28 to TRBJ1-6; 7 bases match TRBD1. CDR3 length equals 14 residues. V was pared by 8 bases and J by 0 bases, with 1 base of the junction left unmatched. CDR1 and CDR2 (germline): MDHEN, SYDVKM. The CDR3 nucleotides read TGTGCCAGCCAGGGGGACTCCTATAATTCACCCCTCCACTTT. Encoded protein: CASQGDSYNSPLHF.

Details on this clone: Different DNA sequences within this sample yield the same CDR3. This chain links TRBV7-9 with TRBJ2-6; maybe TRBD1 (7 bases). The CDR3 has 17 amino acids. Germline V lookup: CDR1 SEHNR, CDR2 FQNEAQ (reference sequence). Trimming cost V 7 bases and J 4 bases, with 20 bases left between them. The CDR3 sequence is CASTIRRDSAGANVLTF. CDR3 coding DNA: TGTGCCAGCACAATTCGGCGGGACAGTGCCGGGGCCAACGTCCTGACTTTC.

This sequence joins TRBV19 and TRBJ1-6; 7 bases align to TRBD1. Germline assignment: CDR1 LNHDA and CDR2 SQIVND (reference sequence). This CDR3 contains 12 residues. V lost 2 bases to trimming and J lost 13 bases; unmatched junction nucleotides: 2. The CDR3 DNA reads TGTGCCAGTAGTATAAGGGACAGTCCCCTCCACTTT. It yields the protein CASSIRDSPLHF.

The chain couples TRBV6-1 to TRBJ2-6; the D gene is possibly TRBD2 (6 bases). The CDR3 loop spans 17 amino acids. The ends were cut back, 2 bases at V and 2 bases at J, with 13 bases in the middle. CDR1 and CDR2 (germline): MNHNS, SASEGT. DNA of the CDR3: TGTGCCAGCAGTGAAAGCGGGTTGGTGGCTGGGGCCAACGTCCTGACTTTC. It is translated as CASSESGLVAGANVLTF.

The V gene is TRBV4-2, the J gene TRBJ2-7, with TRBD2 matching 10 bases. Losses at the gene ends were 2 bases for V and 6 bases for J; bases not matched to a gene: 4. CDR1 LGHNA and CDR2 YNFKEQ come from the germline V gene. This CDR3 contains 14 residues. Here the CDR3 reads CASSQYLAGVEQYF. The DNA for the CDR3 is TGTGCCAGCAGCCAATACCTAGCGGGAGTCGAGCAGTACTTC.

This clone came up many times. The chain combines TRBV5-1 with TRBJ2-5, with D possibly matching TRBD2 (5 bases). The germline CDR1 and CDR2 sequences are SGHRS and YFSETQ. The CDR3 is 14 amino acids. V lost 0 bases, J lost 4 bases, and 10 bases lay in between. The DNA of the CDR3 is TGCGCCAGCAGCTTGGGTCGGCGGGCAGAGACCCAGTACTTC. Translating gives CASSLGRRAETQYF.

CDR3 region: CASSSTGNTEAFF. In DNA form, the CDR3 reads TGTGCCAGCAGCTCCACAGGGAACACTGAAGCTTTCTTT. The rearrangement uses TRBV13 and TRBJ1-1; TRBD1 is a possible D gene (5 bases). Looked up from germline, CDR1 is PRHDT and CDR2 is FYEKMQ (reference sequence). V lost 4 bases and J 1 base, leaving 7 bases between the germline ends. The CDR3 is 13 amino acids.

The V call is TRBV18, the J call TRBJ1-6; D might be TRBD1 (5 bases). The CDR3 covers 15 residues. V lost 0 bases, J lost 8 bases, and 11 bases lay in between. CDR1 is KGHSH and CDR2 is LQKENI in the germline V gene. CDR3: CASSPPTGRDSPLHF. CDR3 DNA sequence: TGTGCCAGCTCACCACCGACCGGCAGGGATTCACCCCTCCACTTT.

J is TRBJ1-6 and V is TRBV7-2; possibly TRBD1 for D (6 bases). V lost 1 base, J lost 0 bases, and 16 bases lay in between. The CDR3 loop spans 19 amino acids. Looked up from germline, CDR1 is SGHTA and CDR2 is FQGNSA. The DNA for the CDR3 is TGTGCCAGCAGCTTAGGAAGGGGGACACTTAGCTCCTATAATTCACCCCTCCACTTT. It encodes CASSLGRGTLSSYNSPLHF.

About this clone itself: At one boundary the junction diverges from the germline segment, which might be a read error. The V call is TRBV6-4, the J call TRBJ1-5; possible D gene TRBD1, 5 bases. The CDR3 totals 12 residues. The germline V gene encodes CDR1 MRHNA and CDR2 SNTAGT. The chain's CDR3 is CASSGVERDFNF. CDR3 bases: TGTGCCAGCAGTGGGGTCGAACGGGACTTTAATTTT.

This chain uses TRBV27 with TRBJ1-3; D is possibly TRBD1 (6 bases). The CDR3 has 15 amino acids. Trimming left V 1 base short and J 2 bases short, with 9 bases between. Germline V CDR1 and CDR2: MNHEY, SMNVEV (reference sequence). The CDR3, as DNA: TGTGCCAGCAGTTTATACCCAGGGGCTGGAAACACCATATATTTT. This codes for CASSLYPGAGNTIYF.

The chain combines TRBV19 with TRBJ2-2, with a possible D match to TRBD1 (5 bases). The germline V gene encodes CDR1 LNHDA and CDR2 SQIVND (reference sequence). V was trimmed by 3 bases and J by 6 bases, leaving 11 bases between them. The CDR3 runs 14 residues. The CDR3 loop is CASSMPRVPGELFF. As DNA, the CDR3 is TGTGCCAGTAGTATGCCCAGGGTCCCCGGGGAGCTGTTTTTT.

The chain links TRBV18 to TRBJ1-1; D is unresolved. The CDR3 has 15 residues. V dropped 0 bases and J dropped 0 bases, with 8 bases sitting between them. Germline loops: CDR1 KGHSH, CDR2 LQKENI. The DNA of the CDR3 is TGTGCCAGCTCACCACCGGTCCAGGTGAACACTGAAGCTTTCTTT. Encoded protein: CASSPPVQVNTEAFF.

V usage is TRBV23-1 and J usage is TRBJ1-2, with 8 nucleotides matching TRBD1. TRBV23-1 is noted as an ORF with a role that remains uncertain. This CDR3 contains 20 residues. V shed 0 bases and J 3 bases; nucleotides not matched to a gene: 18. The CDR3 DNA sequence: TGCGCCAGCAGTCAATCGGTTCCCCCCCGGACAGGGAGGTTGGACTATGGCTACACCTTC. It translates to CASSQSVPPRTGRLDYGYTF.